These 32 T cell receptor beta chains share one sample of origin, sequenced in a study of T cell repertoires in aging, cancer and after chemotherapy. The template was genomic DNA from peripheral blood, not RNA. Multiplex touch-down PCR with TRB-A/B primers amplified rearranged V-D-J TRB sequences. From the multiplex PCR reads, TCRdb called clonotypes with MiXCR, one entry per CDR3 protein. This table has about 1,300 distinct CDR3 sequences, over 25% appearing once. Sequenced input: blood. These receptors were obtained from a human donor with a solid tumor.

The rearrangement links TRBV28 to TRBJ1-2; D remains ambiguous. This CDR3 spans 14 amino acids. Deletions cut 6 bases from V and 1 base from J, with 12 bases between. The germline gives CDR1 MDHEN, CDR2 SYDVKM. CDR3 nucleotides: TGTGCCAGCAGCACCAGTCGGCTTAACTATGGCTACACCTTC. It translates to CASSTSRLNYGYTF.

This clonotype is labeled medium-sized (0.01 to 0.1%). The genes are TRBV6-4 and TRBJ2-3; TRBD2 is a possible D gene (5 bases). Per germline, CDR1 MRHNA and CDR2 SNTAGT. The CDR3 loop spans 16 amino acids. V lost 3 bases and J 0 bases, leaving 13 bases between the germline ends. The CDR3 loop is CASSEWPGSSTDTQYF. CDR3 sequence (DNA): TGTGCCAGCAGTGAATGGCCGGGGTCCAGCACAGATACGCAGTATTTT.

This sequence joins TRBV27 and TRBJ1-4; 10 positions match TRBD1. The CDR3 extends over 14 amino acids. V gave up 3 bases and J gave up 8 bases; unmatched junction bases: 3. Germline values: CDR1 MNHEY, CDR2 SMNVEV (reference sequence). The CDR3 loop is CASSFRDRGEKLFF. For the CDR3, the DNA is TGTGCCAGCAGTTTCCGGGACAGGGGAGAAAAACTGTTTTTT.

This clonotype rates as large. CDR3 region: CASSERNTIYF. CDR3 nucleotides: TGTGCCAGCAGTGAACGAAACACCATATATTTT. This chain joins TRBV6-1 and TRBJ1-3; D gene uncertain. CDR3 length: 11 residues. CDR1 is MNHNS and CDR2 is SASEGT in the germline V gene. Trimming removed 2 bases from V and 5 bases from J, with 1 base in between.

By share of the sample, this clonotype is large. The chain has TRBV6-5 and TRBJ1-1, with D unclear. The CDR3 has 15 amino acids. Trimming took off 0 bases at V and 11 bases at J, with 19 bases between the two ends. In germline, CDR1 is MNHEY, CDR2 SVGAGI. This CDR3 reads CASSYSGTQVERAFF. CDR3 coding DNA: TGTGCCAGCAGTTACTCGGGTACCCAAGTAGAGAGGGCTTTCTTT.

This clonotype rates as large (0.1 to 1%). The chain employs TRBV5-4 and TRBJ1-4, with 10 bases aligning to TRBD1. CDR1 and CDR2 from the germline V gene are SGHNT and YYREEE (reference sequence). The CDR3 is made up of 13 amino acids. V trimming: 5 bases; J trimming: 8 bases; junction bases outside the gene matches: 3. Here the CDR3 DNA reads TGTGCCAGCAGGGGGACAGGGGACGAAAAACTGTTTTTT. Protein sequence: CASRGTGDEKLFF.

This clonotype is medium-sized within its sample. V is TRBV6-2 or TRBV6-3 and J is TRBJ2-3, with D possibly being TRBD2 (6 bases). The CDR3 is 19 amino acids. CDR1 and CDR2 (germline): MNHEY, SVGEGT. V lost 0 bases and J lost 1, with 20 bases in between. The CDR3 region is CASSYSGSRGGIGTDTQYF. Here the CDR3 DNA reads TGTGCCAGCAGTTACTCAGGGAGTCGAGGAGGGATCGGCACAGATACGCAGTATTTT.

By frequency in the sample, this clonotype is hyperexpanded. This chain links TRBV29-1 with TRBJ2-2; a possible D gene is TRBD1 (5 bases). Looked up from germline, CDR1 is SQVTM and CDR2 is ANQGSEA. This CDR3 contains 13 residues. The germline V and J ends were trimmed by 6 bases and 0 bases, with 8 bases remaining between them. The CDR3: CSVATANTGELFF. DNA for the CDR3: TGCAGCGTGGCGACAGCGAACACCGGGGAGCTGTTTTTT.

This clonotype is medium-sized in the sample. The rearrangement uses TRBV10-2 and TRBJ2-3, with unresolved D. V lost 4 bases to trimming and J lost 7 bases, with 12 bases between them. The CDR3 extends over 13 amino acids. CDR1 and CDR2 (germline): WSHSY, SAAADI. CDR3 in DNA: TGCGCCAGCAGTGCCTACGACGGAAATACGCAGTATTTT. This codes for CASSAYDGNTQYF.

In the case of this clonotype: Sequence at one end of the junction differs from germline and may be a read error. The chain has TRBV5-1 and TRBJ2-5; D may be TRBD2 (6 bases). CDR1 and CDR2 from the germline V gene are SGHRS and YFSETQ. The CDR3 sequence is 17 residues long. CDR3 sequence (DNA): TGTGCCAGCAGCCGCAGCGGGTCCACTAAGCTTCAAGAGACCCAGTACTTC. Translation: CASSRSGSTKLQETQYF.

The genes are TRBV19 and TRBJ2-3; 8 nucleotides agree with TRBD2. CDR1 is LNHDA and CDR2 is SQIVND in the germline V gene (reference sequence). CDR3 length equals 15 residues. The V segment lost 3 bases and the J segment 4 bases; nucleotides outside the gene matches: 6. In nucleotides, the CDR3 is TGTGCCAGTAGTATTCGTCCTAGCGGGTCAGATACGCAGTATTTT. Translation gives CASSIRPSGSDTQYF.

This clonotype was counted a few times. The CDR3 bases are TGTGCCAGCAGCCAAGATCTAACAGGGTGGGGGACTGAAGCTTTCTTT. Residues: CASSQDLTGWGTEAFF. This chain uses TRBV4-2 with TRBJ1-1; TRBD1 is a possible D gene (6 bases). With 0 bases removed from V and 5 bases from J, the gap between germline ends came to 16 bases. CDR1 and CDR2 (germline): LGHNA, YNFKEQ. This CDR3 region has 16 residues.

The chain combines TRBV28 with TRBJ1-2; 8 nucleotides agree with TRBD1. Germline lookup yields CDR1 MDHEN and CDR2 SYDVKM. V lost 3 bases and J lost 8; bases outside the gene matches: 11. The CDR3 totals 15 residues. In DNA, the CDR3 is TGTGCCAGCAGTTTCGGAGGCGGACAGGGCTTAGGCTACACCTTC. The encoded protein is CASSFGGGQGLGYTF.

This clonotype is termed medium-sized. The CDR3 spells CASSPTGGGYTF. The CDR3 nucleotides read TGTGCCAGCAGTCCAACCGGAGGGGGCTACACCTTC. The V and J genes are TRBV28 and TRBJ1-2; no definite D call. The CDR3 has 12 residues. Germline assignment: CDR1 MDHEN and CDR2 SYDVKM. V shed 5 bases and J shed 8 bases, with 12 bases lying between them.

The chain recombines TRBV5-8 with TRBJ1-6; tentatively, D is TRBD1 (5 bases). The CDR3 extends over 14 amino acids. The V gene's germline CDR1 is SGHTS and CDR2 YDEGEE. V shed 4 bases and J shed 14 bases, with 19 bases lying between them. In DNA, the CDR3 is TGTGCCAGCAGCCTGGAGACTGCCAGGGTAGCCCTCCACTTT. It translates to CASSLETARVALHF.

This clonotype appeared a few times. The CDR3 nucleotides read TGCAGTGCTATACCGGCTGTCGGGAGCTCCTACGAGCAGTACTTC. Translating it yields CSAIPAVGSSYEQYF. V gene TRBV20-1 combines with J gene TRBJ2-7, with D perhaps matching TRBD2 (6 bases). Germline V CDR1 and CDR2: DFQATT, SNEGSKA (reference sequence). This CDR3 spans 15 amino acids. V lost 4 bases to trimming and J lost 0 bases, with 16 bases between them.

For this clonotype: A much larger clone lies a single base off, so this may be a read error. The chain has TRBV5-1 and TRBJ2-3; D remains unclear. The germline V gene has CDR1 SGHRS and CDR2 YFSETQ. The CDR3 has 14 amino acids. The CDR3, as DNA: TGCGCCAGCAGCTTGGGGCAGAGCACAGAAACGCAGTATTTT. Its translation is CASSLGQSTETQYF.

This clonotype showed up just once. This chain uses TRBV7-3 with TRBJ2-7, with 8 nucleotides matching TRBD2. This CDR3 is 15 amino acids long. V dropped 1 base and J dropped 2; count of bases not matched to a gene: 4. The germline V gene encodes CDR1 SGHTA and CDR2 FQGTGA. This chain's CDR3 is CASSLMAGGPYEQYF. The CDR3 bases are TGTGCCAGCAGCTTAATGGCGGGGGGCCCCTACGAGCAGTACTTC.

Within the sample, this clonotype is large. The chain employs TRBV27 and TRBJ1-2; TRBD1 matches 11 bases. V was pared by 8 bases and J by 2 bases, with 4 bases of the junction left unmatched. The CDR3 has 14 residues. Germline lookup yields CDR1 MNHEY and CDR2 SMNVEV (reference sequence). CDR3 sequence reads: CASGRDRGNYGYTF. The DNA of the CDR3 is TGTGCCAGCGGGCGGGACAGGGGGAACTATGGCTACACCTTC.

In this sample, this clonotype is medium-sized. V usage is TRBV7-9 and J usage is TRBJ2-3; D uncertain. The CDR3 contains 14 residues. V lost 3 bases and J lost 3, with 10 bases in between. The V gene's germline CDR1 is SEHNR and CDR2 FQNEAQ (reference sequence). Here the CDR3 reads CASSFRLTTDTQYF. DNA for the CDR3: TGTGCCAGCAGCTTTCGCTTAACGACAGATACGCAGTATTTT.

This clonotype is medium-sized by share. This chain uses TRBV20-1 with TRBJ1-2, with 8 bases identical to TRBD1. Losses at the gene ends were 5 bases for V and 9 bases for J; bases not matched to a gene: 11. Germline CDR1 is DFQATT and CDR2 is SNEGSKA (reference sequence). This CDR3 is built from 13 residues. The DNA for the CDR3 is TGCAGTGCTTTGGGGACCCAGGGGGCTAGCTACACCTTC. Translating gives CSALGTQGASYTF.

CDR3 bases: TGTGCCAGTGACGCTGGAACCGGGACAGGGCGGCGAGCTTTCACCGGGGAGCTGTTTTTT. Translating it yields CASDAGTGTGRRAFTGELFF. This chain connects TRBV19 to TRBJ2-2, with 9 bases fitting TRBD1. Germline trimming cut 8 bases from V and 4 bases from J; bases unmatched to any gene: 23. Germline CDR1 and CDR2: LNHDA and SQIVND (reference sequence). The CDR3 length is 20 residues.

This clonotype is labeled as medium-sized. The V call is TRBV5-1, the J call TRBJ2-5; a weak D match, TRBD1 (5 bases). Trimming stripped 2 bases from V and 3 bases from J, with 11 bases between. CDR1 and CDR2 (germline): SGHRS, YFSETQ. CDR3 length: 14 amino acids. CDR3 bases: TGCGCCAGCAGCTTCTCAGGGCCCGAAGAGACCCAGTACTTC. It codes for CASSFSGPEETQYF.

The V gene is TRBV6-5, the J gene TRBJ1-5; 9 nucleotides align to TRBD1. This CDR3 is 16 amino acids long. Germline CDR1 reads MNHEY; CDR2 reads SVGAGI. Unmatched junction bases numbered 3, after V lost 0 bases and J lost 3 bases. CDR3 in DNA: TGTGCCAGCAGTTACTCGACAGGGGGGGCCAATCAGCCCCAGCATTTT. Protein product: CASSYSTGGANQPQHF.

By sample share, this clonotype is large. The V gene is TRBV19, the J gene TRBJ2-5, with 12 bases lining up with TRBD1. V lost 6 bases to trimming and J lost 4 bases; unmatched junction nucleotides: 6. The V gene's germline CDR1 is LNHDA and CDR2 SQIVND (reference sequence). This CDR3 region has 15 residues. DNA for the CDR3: TGTGCCAGTAGGACCGGGACAGGGGGCCGAGAGACCCAGTACTTC. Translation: CASRTGTGGRETQYF.

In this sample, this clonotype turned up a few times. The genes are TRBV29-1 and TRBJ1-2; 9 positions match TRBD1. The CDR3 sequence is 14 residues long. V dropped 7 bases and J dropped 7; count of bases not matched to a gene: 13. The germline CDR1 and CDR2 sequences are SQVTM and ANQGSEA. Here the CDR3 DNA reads TGCAGCGGGAAGGTACAGGGGGCTAGTGGTGGCTACACCTTC. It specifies CSGKVQGASGGYTF.

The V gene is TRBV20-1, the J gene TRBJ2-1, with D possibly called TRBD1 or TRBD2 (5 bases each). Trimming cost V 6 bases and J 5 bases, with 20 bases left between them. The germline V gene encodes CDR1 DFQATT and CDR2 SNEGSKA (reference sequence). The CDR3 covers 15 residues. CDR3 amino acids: CSATEQRAGNNEQFF. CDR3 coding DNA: TGCAGTGCGACAGAACAGAGGGCAGGAAACAATGAGCAGTTCTTC.

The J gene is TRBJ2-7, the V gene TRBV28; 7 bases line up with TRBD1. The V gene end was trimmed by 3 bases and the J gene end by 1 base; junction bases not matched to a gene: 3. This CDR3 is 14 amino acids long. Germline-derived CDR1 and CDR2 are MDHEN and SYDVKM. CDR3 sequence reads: CASSLGTDSYEQYF. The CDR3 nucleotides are TGTGCCAGCAGTTTGGGGACAGATTCCTACGAGCAGTACTTC.

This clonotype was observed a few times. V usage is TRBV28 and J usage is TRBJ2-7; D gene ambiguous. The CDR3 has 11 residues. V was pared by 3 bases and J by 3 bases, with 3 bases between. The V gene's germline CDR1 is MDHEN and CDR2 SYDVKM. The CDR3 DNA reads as TGTGCCAGCAGTTTTGGCTACGAGCAGTACTTC. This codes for CASSFGYEQYF.

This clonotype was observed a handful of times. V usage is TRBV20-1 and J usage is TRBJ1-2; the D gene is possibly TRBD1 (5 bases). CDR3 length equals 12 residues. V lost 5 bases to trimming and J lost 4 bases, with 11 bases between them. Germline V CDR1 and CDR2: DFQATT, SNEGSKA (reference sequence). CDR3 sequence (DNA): TGCAGTGCTTATCAGGGTTCCTATGGCTACACCTTC. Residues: CSAYQGSYGYTF.

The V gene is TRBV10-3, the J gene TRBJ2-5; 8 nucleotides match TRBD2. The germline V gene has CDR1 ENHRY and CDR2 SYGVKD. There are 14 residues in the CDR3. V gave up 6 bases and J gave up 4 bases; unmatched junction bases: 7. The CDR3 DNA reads TGTGCCATCAGGCAAAGCGGGGGCCGAGAGACCCAGTACTTC. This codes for CAIRQSGGRETQYF.

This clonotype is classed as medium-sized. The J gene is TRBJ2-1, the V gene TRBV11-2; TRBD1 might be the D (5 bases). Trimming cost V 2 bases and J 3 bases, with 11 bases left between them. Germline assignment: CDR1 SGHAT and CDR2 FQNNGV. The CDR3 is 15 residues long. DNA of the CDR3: TGTGCCAGCAGCTTACAGGGCCAATTCTACAATGAGCAGTTCTTC. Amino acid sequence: CASSLQGQFYNEQFF.